These T cell receptor beta chains were read from a single sample in a study of neurological immune-mediated disorders. TCRdb reprocessed the 5' RACE reads via MiXCR and lists one record per CDR3 protein. The sample comprises some 70,000 distinct CDR3 sequences, roughly 4.3% of which are singletons, and 5.5% to 8% rests with the top ten. Sequenced material: PBMCs. The receptors derive from a man aged 25 to 40 with multiple sclerosis. CDR3s include the opening cysteine and the closing phenylalanine or tryptophan.

v_gene: TRBV5-1
j_gene: TRBJ2-2
CDR3aa: CASSFRHRTGELFF

v_gene: TRBV29-1
j_gene: TRBJ1-5
CDR3aa: CSVEVSGGNQPQHF

v_gene: TRBV27
j_gene: TRBJ1-6
CDR3aa: CASSYGQRSSYNSPLHF

v_gene: TRBV10-3
j_gene: TRBJ1-5
CDR3aa: CAISESRAGQPQHF

v_gene: TRBV29-1
j_gene: TRBJ1-1
CDR3aa: CSVRAEWNTEAFF

v_gene: TRBV6-5
j_gene: TRBJ1-5
CDR3aa: CASSYSGQYSNQPQHF

v_gene: TRBV29-1
j_gene: TRBJ1-2
CDR3aa: CSVPPQFPRYGYTF

v_gene: TRBV12-3/TRBV12-4
j_gene: TRBJ1-1
CDR3aa: CASSLFNTEAFF

v_gene: TRBV18
j_gene: TRBJ1-1
CDR3aa: CASSPPGRRNTEAFF

v_gene: TRBV7-9
j_gene: TRBJ1-4
CDR3aa: CASSFGPVTEKLFF

v_gene: TRBV12-3/TRBV12-4
j_gene: TRBJ2-5
CDR3aa: CASSFGTSATGETQYF

v_gene: TRBV10-3
j_gene: TRBJ2-2
CDR3aa: CAISPSGSDGELFF

v_gene: TRBV4-1
j_gene: TRBJ1-2
CDR3aa: CAAGGPYGYTF

v_gene: TRBV20-1
j_gene: TRBJ2-7
CDR3aa: CSASRGLEDEQYF

v_gene: TRBV7-8
j_gene: TRBJ2-1
CDR3aa: CASRPWGGPYNEQFF

v_gene: TRBV5-1
j_gene: TRBJ2-1
CDR3aa: CASTEPGNEQFF

v_gene: TRBV6-1
j_gene: TRBJ2-3
CDR3aa: CASQPGREVDTQYF

v_gene: TRBV3-1
j_gene: TRBJ1-2
CDR3aa: CASSQVISNYGYTF

v_gene: TRBV10-3
j_gene: TRBJ2-1
CDR3aa: CAITRDRGNEQFF

v_gene: TRBV12-3/TRBV12-4
j_gene: TRBJ1-1
CDR3aa: CASSFSGMYTEAFF

v_gene: TRBV25-1
j_gene: TRBJ2-7
CDR3aa: CASSELGQGARYEQYF

v_gene: TRBV6-1
j_gene: TRBJ2-5
CDR3aa: CASSEVEQETQYF

v_gene: TRBV11-2
j_gene: TRBJ2-1
CDR3aa: CASSLESFQGAPYNEQFF